Below are 3 T cell receptor beta chains sequenced from a single sample in a study of blood T cell repertoires in COVID-19. Assay: immunoSEQ multiplex PCR; the TCRdb copy retains only in-frame clones and omits some. The sample has about 100,000 clones, more than 85% seen once; the top ten hold 0.97%. Sequencing used peripheral blood. The receptors were gathered from a man in his 60s with acute or convalescent COVID-19.

This clone was picked up one time. The chain employs TRBV6-1 and TRBJ2-3, with 7 bases lining up with TRBD2. CDR1 and CDR2 (germline): MNHNS, SASEGT. This CDR3 is 15 amino acids long. V lost 2 bases, J lost 6 bases, and 8 bases stayed unmatched. CDR3 sequence (DNA): TGTGCCAGCAGTGAATATGAGCGGGATGTGGATACGCAGTATTTT. This gives the protein CASSEYERDVDTQYF.

This clone was recorded once. The rearrangement joins TRBV7-9 to TRBJ1-5, with TRBD1 matching over 8 bases. The CDR3 is 16 amino acids. After removal of 1 base from V and 5 bases from J, the junction contained 7 bases not matched to a gene. From germline, CDR1 is SEHNR and CDR2 FQNEAQ (reference sequence). DNA for the CDR3: TGTGCCAGCAGCTTAGTTGGCAGGGGGCAGGATCAGCCCCAGCATTTT. Amino acids: CASSLVGRGQDQPQHF.

The CDR3 sequence: CASSFSGSLAKNIQYF. The CDR3 DNA reads as TGTGCCAGCAGTTTCTCAGGGTCCCTAGCCAAAAACATTCAGTACTTC. The V gene is TRBV28, the J gene TRBJ2-4, with a tentative D call TRBD1 (5 bases). The CDR3 contains 16 residues. V was cut by 3 bases and J by 0 bases, with 12 bases left in between. In germline, CDR1 is MDHEN, CDR2 SYDVKM.